This T cell receptor (beta chain) was obtained from a study of vaccination effects on CD4 cells after COVID-19. The protocol was immunoSEQ multiplex PCR, while the TCRdb copy is restricted to in-frame clones and leaves out a portion. The profile shows some 26,000 clones, nearly 75% of them singletons. Having been cultured for 10 days, the cells underwent CD4+ T cell isolation. CDR1 LNHDA and CDR2 SQIVND come from the germline V gene (reference sequence). The CDR3 sequence is 9 residues long. V lost 9 bases to trimming and J lost 9 bases, with 8 bases between them. Notes on this clone: Its specificity is not known.

The rearrangement joins TRBV19 to TRBJ1-1, with unresolved D. This material consisted of CD4+ T cells from PBMCs cultured without peptide, taken before COVID-19 vaccination. The receptor was derived from a human donor who received a COVID-19 vaccine. The CDR3 nucleotides are TGTGCCAGGGAATTAAAAGCTTTCTTT. This sequence encodes CARELKAFF.